This T cell receptor beta chain comes out of a study of blood T cell repertoires in COVID-19. The study drew participants aged about 18 to 95 years from some 23 US areas. Grouping used clinical history reported by participants in a survey and questionnaire. Recovered participants had two consecutive negative NP/OP PCR tests, healthcare professional clearance, or symptom resolution. Here immunoSEQ multiplex PCR was the method, and the copy in TCRdb shows in-frame clones only, minus some. The table includes around 500,000 clones, 88% detected once. Sequencing was carried out using PBMCs or T cells enriched from blood (not recorded which). The TCR comes from a woman in her thirties or forties who had recovered from COVID-19.

In nucleotides, the CDR3 is TGTGCCAGCAGCCCGACCGACAGCCAAGAGACCCAGTACTTC. It yields the protein CASSPTDSQETQYF. The chain recombines TRBV7-9 with TRBJ2-5; tentatively, D is TRBD1 (5 bases). CDR1 is SEHNR, CDR2 FQNEAQ, per germline (reference sequence). This CDR3 has 14 amino acids. Trimming removed 5 bases from V and 1 base from J, with 11 bases in between.